The clone carrying this T cell receptor beta chain was recorded at least ten times. The sample originates from a study of regulatory T cells in long-lasting Graves disease. The time point: newly diagnosed GD, antithyroid drugs for less than 3 months. PBMC RNA served as the TCR library source. Building of the TCR beta libraries involved iRepertoire HTBI primers and Arm-PCR of CDR3 regions. TCRdb ran MiXCR on the multiplex PCR reads and lists one entry per CDR3 protein. The sample consists of approximately 350,000 distinct CDR3 sequences, about 12% of them appearing once. J lost 2 bases, V lost 5 bases, and 17 bases had no gene match. The CDR3 extends over 20 amino acids. These sequences were also reported in another study, on T cells in Graves' hyperthyroidism and ophthalmopathy.

The material sequenced was peripheral blood mononuclear cells (PBMCs), taken at new diagnosis, from a patient treated with antithyroid drugs. V usage is TRBV12-3 or TRBV12-4 and J usage is TRBJ2-2; 10 bases are shared with TRBD2. This TCR was recovered from a young woman with Graves disease. CDR3: CASSGLGLAPRTLNTGELFF. For the CDR3, the DNA is TGTGCCAGCAGTGGGCTGGGACTAGCGCCACGAACCTTAAACACCGGGGAGCTGTTTTTT.